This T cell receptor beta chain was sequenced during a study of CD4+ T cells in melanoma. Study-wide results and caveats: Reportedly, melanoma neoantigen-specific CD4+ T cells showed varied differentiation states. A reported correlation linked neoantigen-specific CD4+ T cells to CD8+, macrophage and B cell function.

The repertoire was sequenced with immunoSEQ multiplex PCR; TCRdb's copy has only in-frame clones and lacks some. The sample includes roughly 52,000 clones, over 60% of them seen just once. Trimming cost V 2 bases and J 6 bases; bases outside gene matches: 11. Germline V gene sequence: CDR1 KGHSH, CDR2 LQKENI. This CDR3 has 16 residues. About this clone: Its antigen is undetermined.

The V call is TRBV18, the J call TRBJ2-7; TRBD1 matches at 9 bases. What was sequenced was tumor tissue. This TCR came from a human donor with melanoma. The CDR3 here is CASSPFLTGGTGEQYF. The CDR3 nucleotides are TGTGCCAGCTCACCATTTTTGACAGGGGGAACTGGCGAGCAGTACTTC.